The clone carrying this TCR beta chain was seen a single time. This entry comes from a study of blood T cell repertoires in COVID-19. About the research overall: Some COVID-19 samples were acute and others convalescent; all came from the United States, Italy and Spain. In each case, the material was cDNA or gDNA derived from T cells, B-cell-depleted T cells, or PBMCs.

Per the authors' pipeline: Amplified reference gene primers provided the basis for estimating nucleated cell counts. TCRdb keeps only in-frame clones here, not all; method: immunoSEQ multiplex PCR. D and trimming come from the DNA, and the V and J calls and clone size come from that table. The sample consists of approximately 130,000 clones, 75% to 90% of them appearing once. CDR1 is ENHRY, CDR2 SYGVKD, per germline. Trimming took 6 bases from V and 2 from J; bases not matched to a gene: 3. The CDR3 has 14 amino acids. This TCR derives from a man over 45 with active COVID-19. The chain has TRBV10-3 and TRBJ2-2; 7 positions match TRBD1. The source material was peripheral blood. The DNA for the CDR3 is TGTGCCATCAGGGCAGGGGGAAACACCGGGGAGCTGTTTTTT. It specifies CAIRAGGNTGELFF.